Shown below are 6 T cell receptor beta chains from a single sample sequenced in a study of vaccination and CD4 T cells after COVID-19. Their recognized antigens are unknown. Stated treatment: roughly 11-day PBMC culture with coronavirus spike peptide pools or control peptides (ViraFEST assay). Gathering of the CD4+ T cells, from the unexposed donor, took place before the COVID-19 pandemic (2011-2018). Cultured CD4+ T cell DNA underwent sequencing with the Oncomine TCR Beta short-read assay. TCRdb redid the calling of the PCR reads with MiXCR, one entry per CDR3 protein. The sample shows 4,700 or so distinct CDR3 sequences, roughly 40% of them seen only once. Sequenced: CD4+ T cells from blood, cultured in vitro. These receptors were taken from a human donor in good health.

The CDR3 nucleotides are TGTGCCAGCAGCGCGCCGGGCTACCAAGAGACCCAGTACTTC. It translates to CASSAPGYQETQYF. The V and J genes are TRBV9 and TRBJ2-5; D is unclear. V lost 3 bases, J lost 0 bases, and 9 bases lay in between. Per the germline V gene, CDR1 is SGDLS and CDR2 is YYNGEE. CDR3 length: 14 amino acids.

This clonotype was seen only a few times. The chain has TRBV11-3 and TRBJ1-1; D not certain. The CDR3 contains 13 residues. Germline CDR1 SGHNT, CDR2 YENEEA. V was clipped by 4 bases and J by 4 bases, with 10 bases between them. This CDR3 is CASSSNTGTEAFF. The DNA for the CDR3 is TGTGCCAGCAGCTCCAATACCGGCACTGAAGCTTTCTTT.

This clonotype was recorded a few times. V usage is TRBV6-5 and J usage is TRBJ1-2; D is possibly TRBD1 (5 bases). This CDR3 comprises 13 residues. Germline CDR1 reads MNHEY; CDR2 reads SVGAGI. V was cut by 2 bases and J by 7 bases, with 11 bases left in between. CDR3: CASSYGAGTGYTF. CDR3 sequence (DNA): TGTGCCAGCAGTTACGGGGCAGGGACTGGCTACACCTTC.

The chain carries TRBV12-3 or TRBV12-4 and TRBJ1-5; TRBD1 might be the D (5 bases). V lost 2 bases to trimming and J lost 3 bases, with 11 bases between them. This CDR3 region has 15 residues. The CDR3 loop reads CASSLSGRNNQPQHF. In DNA form, the CDR3 reads TGTGCCAGCAGTTTATCAGGGCGGAACAATCAGCCCCAGCATTTT.

Comment on this clonotype: Sequence at one end of the junction differs from germline and may be a read error. The J gene is TRBJ1-6, the V gene TRBV10-3, with D maybe TRBD1 (5 bases). Germline CDR1 ENHRY, CDR2 SYGVKD. This CDR3 comprises 15 residues. CDR3 residues: CAVSPRENYNSPLHF. In nucleotides, the CDR3 is TGTGCCGTCAGCCCCAGGGAGAACTATAATTCACCCCTCCACTTT.

The chain links TRBV19 to TRBJ1-1, with no clear D. CDR3 size: 13 residues. In germline, CDR1 is LNHDA, CDR2 SQIVND (reference sequence). V lost 5 bases, J lost 0 bases, and 7 bases lay in between. The CDR3 is CASSSGLNTEAFF. DNA of the CDR3: TGTGCCAGTAGTTCCGGGTTGAACACTGAAGCTTTCTTT. Full variable domain (missing parts from reference TRBV19 and TRBJ1-1): DGGITQSPKYLFRKEGQNVTLSCEQNLNHDAMYWYRQDPGQGLRLIYYSQIVNDFQKGDIAEGYSVSREKKESFPLTVTSAQKNPTAFYLCASSSGLNTEAFFGQGTRLTVV.